Following are 10 T cell receptor beta chains from one sample sequenced in a study of shared clonotypes between healthy human individuals. TCRdb keeps only in-frame clones here, not all; method: immunoSEQ multiplex PCR. The sample includes around 690,000 clones, 90% seen only once; the top ten take approximately 35%. Sequenced material: memory CD8+ T cells from PBMCs. Specified subset: CD45RO+ cells pooled with CCR7-negative TemRA cells. These receptors originate from a man aged 18-30 years in good health. Some clones in this sample may be carry-over from other donors' samples.

The rearrangement links TRBV2 to TRBJ1-2, with D possibly TRBD1 on 6 matching bases. The V gene's germline CDR1 is SNHLY and CDR2 FYNNEI. The CDR3 is made up of 16 amino acids. Deletions cut 2 bases from V and 0 bases from J, with 13 bases between. CDR3 in amino acids: CASSEKGDATNYGYTF. CDR3 coding DNA: TGTGCCAGCAGTGAAAAGGGGGACGCCACTAACTATGGCTACACCTTC.

This chain joins TRBV7-8 and TRBJ2-7, with 12 bases matching TRBD2. Germline V lookup: CDR1 SGHVS, CDR2 FQNEAQ. The CDR3 is 18 residues long. Germline trimming cut 5 bases from V and 1 base from J; bases unmatched to any gene: 12. CDR3 coding DNA: TGTGCCAGCAGCCCCTCCCTAGCGGGAGGGCGCCTTTCCTACGAGCAGTACTTC. It specifies CASSPSLAGGRLSYEQYF.

This chain links TRBV30 with TRBJ2-7; maybe TRBD1 (5 bases). Deletions cut 5 bases from V and 2 bases from J, with 10 bases between. This CDR3 region has 12 residues. Germline loops: CDR1 GTSNPN, CDR2 SVGIG (reference sequence). The DNA for the CDR3 is TGTGCCTGGGTTGACAGTGCCTACGAGCAGTACTTC. Protein: CAWVDSAYEQYF.

The J gene is TRBJ1-2, the V gene TRBV30; 7 positions agree with TRBD1. Germline CDR1 is GTSNPN and CDR2 is SVGIG (reference sequence). This CDR3 contains 15 residues. The trim removed 0 bases at V and 8 bases at J, leaving 12 bases unmatched. CDR3 loop: CAWSVHRDRVRGYTF. CDR3 DNA: TGTGCCTGGAGTGTTCATCGGGACAGAGTGAGGGGCTACACCTTC.

The rearrangement joins TRBV19 to TRBJ1-1; TRBD1 agrees at 9 bases. The J segment lost 5 bases and the V segment lost 0 bases, leaving 10 bases of the junction unmatched. Looked up from germline, CDR1 is LNHDA and CDR2 is SQIVND (reference sequence). The CDR3 sequence is 17 residues long. CDR3 nucleotide sequence: TGTGCCAGTAGTATAGATTCCCCCTTCGACAGGGGGACTGAAGCTTTCTTT. It encodes CASSIDSPFDRGTEAFF.

The V call is TRBV2, the J call TRBJ2-1, with 8 bases that match TRBD1. The CDR3 loop spans 17 amino acids. Germline trimming cut 6 bases from V and 2 bases from J; bases unmatched to any gene: 12. In germline, CDR1 is SNHLY, CDR2 FYNNEI. The CDR3 sequence: CASSDLRTGRTYNEQFF. The DNA of the CDR3 is TGTGCCAGCAGCGATCTCCGGACAGGGCGAACCTACAATGAGCAGTTCTTC.

The rearrangement links TRBV4-3 to TRBJ1-2; no clear D gene. The CDR3 runs to 16 residues. Trimming pared 1 base from V and 5 bases from J, leaving 17 bases between. The germline V gene has CDR1 LGHNA and CDR2 YSLEER. The CDR3: CASSQGTSRLLYGYTF. As DNA, the CDR3 is TGCGCCAGCAGCCAAGGTACCTCCCGTCTTCTTTATGGCTACACCTTC.

The rearrangement uses TRBV9 and TRBJ2-1; TRBD1 matches at 11 bases. V shed 4 bases and J 8 bases; nucleotides not matched to a gene: 8. Germline-derived CDR1 and CDR2 are SGDLS and YYNGEE. The CDR3 contains 15 residues. In DNA form, the CDR3 reads TGTGCCAGCAGCATAGAGGACAGGGGGCCCTATGAGCAGTTCTTC. Encoded protein: CASSIEDRGPYEQFF.

The chain employs TRBV13 and TRBJ1-2; 7 bases are shared with TRBD1. CDR3 size: 15 residues. From germline, CDR1 is PRHDT and CDR2 FYEKMQ (reference sequence). V gave up 5 bases and J gave up 9 bases; unmatched junction bases: 15. The CDR3: CASSVALDRPGSYTF. CDR3 DNA: TGTGCCAGCAGCGTAGCCCTGGACAGGCCGGGCAGCTACACCTTC.

This clone was seen once. The chain employs TRBV5-1 and TRBJ1-2, with 9 bases fitting TRBD1. This CDR3 region has 14 residues. Unmatched junction bases numbered 5, after V lost 2 bases and J lost 6 bases. Germline loops: CDR1 SGHRS, CDR2 YFSETQ. The CDR3, as DNA: TGCGCCAGCAGCTTACTCACAGGGGGCGATGGCTACACCTTC. Translation: CASSLLTGGDGYTF.